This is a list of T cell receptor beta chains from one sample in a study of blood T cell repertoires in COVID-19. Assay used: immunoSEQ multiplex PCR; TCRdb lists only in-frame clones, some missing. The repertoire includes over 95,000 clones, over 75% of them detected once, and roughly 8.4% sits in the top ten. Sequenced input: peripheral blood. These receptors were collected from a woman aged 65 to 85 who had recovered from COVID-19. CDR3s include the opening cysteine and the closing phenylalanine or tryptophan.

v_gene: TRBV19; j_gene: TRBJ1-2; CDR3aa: CASIATGINYGYTF
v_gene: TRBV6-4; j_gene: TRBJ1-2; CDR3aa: CASSPTARFYGYTF
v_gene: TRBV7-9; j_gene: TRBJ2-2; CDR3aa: CASSLSGGELFF
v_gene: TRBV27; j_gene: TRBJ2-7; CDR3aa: CASSPAQGAGEQYF
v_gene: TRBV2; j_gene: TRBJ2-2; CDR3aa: CASRNRGALTGELFF
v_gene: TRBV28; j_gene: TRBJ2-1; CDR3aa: CASSLLSGEQFF
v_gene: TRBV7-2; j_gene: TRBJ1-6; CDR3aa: CASSPYRDSPLHF
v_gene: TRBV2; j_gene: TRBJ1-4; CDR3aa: CASDRQGASEKLFF
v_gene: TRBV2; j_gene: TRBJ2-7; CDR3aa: CASGKSSYEQYF
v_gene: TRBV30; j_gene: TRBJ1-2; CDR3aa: CAWSPGHLNYGYTF
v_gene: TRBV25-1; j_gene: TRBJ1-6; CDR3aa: CASSPAPGTYNSPLHF
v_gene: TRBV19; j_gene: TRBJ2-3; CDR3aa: CASSTGLAGVVDTQYF
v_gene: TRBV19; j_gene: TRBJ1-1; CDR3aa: CASSSLGTVREAFF
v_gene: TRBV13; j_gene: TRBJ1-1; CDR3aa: CASSQRDMNTEAFF
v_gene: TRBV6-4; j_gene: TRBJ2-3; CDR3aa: CASSSGGSSTDTQYF